Following are 3 T cell receptor beta chains from one sample sequenced in a study of T cells after yellow fever vaccination. MiXCR, applied by TCRdb to the 5' RACE reads, yields one record per CDR3 protein. The sample lists some 390,000 distinct CDR3 sequences, more than 5.5% occurring once. This specimen was PBMCs, taken 5 days after the yellow fever booster vaccination. The receptors stem from a young man who received the YFV17D yellow fever vaccine.

This clonotype has only a few counts. The V and J genes are TRBV7-2 and TRBJ2-5, with D perhaps TRBD1 (6 bases). This CDR3 comprises 16 residues. From germline, CDR1 is SGHTA and CDR2 FQGNSA. With 0 bases removed from V and 2 bases from J, the gap between germline ends came to 13 bases. DNA for the CDR3: TGTGCCAGCAGCTTAGCACAGGGTTCAGGGCAAGAGACCCAGTACTTC. Encoded protein: CASSLAQGSGQETQYF.

This sequence joins TRBV27 and TRBJ2-1; TRBD1 might be the D (5 bases). Trimming shortened V by 5 bases and J by 4 bases, and 12 bases separated the two germline ends. This CDR3 region has 14 residues. Germline V gene data show CDR1 as MNHEY and CDR2 as SMNVEV (reference sequence). The CDR3 sequence is CASSPQTDYNEQFF. CDR3 in DNA: TGTGCCAGCAGTCCACAGACAGATTACAATGAGCAGTTCTTC.

This chain links TRBV12-3 or TRBV12-4 with TRBJ1-2, with a tentative D call TRBD1 (5 bases). This CDR3 is 14 amino acids long. Trimming took off 1 base at V and 6 bases at J, with 12 bases between the two ends. The CDR3 is CASSLVPGRDGYTF. In DNA, the CDR3 is TGTGCCAGCAGTTTAGTCCCAGGGAGGGATGGCTACACCTTC.